What follows describes a single TCR beta chain. The antigen is unknown. This sample stems from a study of shared clonotypes between healthy human individuals. Study-level results: In the sorted subsets, rarefaction showed sequencing was incomplete despite large depth.

Original analysis: Filtering differed because ImmunoSEQ produced junction-only sequences that carried no quality scores. Sequencing was performed with immunoSEQ multiplex PCR; in TCRdb, only in-frame clones are kept and a portion is missing. That table furnishes V, J and clone size, whereas the DNA furnished D and trimming. The sample records approximately 2.5 million clones, approximately 94% being singletons. This CDR3 comprises 15 residues. CDR1 and CDR2 from the germline V gene are SGHAT and FQNNGV. The trim removed 5 bases at V and 5 bases at J, leaving 8 bases unmatched. The TCR was taken from a young man in good health. Some clones in this sample may be carry-over from other donors' samples. The material sequenced was naive CD4+ T cells from PBMCs. As to subset: CD45RA+ positively selected. The chain combines TRBV11-2 with TRBJ2-5, with TRBD2 matching over 10 bases. CDR3 in amino acids: CASSPLAGAWETQYF. For the CDR3, the DNA is TGTGCCAGCAGCCCTCTAGCGGGAGCCTGGGAGACCCAGTACTTC.